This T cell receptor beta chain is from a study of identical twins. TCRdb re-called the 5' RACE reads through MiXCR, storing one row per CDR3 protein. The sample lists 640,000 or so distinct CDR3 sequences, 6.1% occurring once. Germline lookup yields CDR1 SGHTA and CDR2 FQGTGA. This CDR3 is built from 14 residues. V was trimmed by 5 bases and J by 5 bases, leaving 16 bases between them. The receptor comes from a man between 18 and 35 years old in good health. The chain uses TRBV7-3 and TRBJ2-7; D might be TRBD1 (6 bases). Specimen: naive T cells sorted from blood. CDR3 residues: CASSLQGGSNEQYF. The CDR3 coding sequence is TGTGCCAGCAGCCTACAGGGTGGATCGAACGAGCAGTACTTC.